These 27 T cell receptor beta chains share one sample of origin, sequenced in a study of T cells after yellow fever vaccination (dated by TCRdb to about 2019). Explained via the paper, the treatment or condition label denotes: live attenuated yellow fever vaccine strain. Library construction relied on 5' RACE. Data came from an Illumina NovaSeq 6000. In TCRdb, the public reads were trimmed at Q25 with fastp and aligned with MiXCR, with productive beta chains retained. All rows with the same CDR3 protein become a single entry with the most common DNA and genes. For this sample there are some 300,000 distinct CDR3 sequences; approximately 3.8% appear just once. Around 20% of the sample is held by the ten biggest clonotypes. The source was PBMCs, collected on the day of the yellow fever booster vaccination. These receptors were taken from a man aged 18 to 30 who received the YFV17D yellow fever vaccine.

This clonotype was seen a few times. V usage is TRBV20-1 and J usage is TRBJ1-1; the D is unclear. Trimming took 1 base from V and 7 from J, leaving 16 bases between them. CDR1 is DFQATT and CDR2 is SNEGSKA in the germline V gene (reference sequence). The CDR3 is 14 residues long. The CDR3 DNA follows: TGCAGTGCTAGAGTCGGTGGGAGGGTGGGTGAAGCTTTCTTT. It codes for CSARVGGRVGEAFF.

The J gene is TRBJ2-5, the V gene TRBV2; no clear D. CDR3 length equals 11 residues. V shed 5 bases and J shed 4 bases, with 5 bases lying between them. CDR1 is SNHLY and CDR2 is FYNNEI in the germline V gene. In DNA, the CDR3 is TGTGCCAGCAGTAAGGCAGAGACCCAGTACTTC. Translating it yields CASSKAETQYF.

This clonotype was seen ten or more times. This chain uses TRBV2 with TRBJ2-7; 8 bases map to TRBD1. The CDR3 contains 14 residues. Germline-derived CDR1 and CDR2 are SNHLY and FYNNEI. The junction had 9 bases not matched to a gene; V was cut back by 2 bases and J by 9 bases. DNA for the CDR3: TGTGCCAGCAGTGAATCTCCAGGGGGCATTCGGCAGTACGTC. Translation: CASSESPGGIRQYV.

This clonotype was counted many times. V usage is TRBV20-1 and J usage is TRBJ2-5; D is possibly TRBD1 or TRBD2 (5 bases each). The CDR3 totals 12 residues. Germline V gene lookup returns CDR1 DFQATT and CDR2 SNEGSKA (reference sequence). Between the trimmed V and J ends, which lost 4 bases and 4 bases, there was a span of 10 bases. The CDR3 reads CSATEGLETQYF. CDR3 bases: TGCAGTGCTACAGAGGGGCTAGAGACCCAGTACTTC.

The table lists this clonotype with many counts. The chain joins TRBV6-5 to TRBJ2-5; 9 bases agree with TRBD2. Germline-derived CDR1 and CDR2 are MNHEY and SVGAGI. The V and J ends lost 7 bases and 2 bases, in that order; junction bases with no gene match: 8. This CDR3 is built from 15 residues. CDR3 DNA: TGTGCCAGCACCCCTAGCGGGGCCGTACAAGAGACCCAGTACTTC. It is translated as CASTPSGAVQETQYF.

This clonotype was counted a few times. This sequence joins TRBV5-1 and TRBJ1-1; TRBD1 aligns across 8 bases. Germline values: CDR1 SGHRS, CDR2 YFSETQ. The CDR3 length is 14 residues. V lost 8 bases, J lost 1 base, and 7 bases stayed unmatched. The CDR3 DNA follows: TGCGCCAGTATGACAGGGGACCAGAACACTGAAGCTTTCTTT. Residues: CASMTGDQNTEAFF.

This clonotype came up many times. This chain links TRBV29-1 with TRBJ2-7, with D possibly TRBD1 on 6 matching bases. Trimming removed 4 bases at V and 2 bases at J, with 6 bases between. Germline V gives CDR1 SQVTM, CDR2 ANQGSEA. The CDR3 length is 11 residues. CDR3 nucleotides: TGCAGCGTTGGGGACACCTACGAGCAGTACGTC. Protein sequence: CSVGDTYEQYV.

This clonotype was observed a handful of times. This chain joins TRBV18 and TRBJ1-1; TRBD1 matches 7 bases. Unmatched junction bases numbered 9, after V lost 1 base and J lost 4 bases. CDR1 and CDR2 from the germline V gene are KGHSH and LQKENI. The CDR3 length is 16 residues. The CDR3 loop reads CASSPQKTGAGTEAFF. For the CDR3, the DNA is TGTGCCAGCTCACCACAAAAAACAGGGGCAGGCACTGAAGCTTTCTTT.

A few counts support this clonotype. This chain uses TRBV13 with TRBJ1-4, with 9 bases that match TRBD1. The CDR3 is 15 residues long. J lost 7 bases, V lost 5 bases, and 8 bases had no gene match. Germline CDR1 reads PRHDT; CDR2 reads FYEKMQ (reference sequence). The CDR3 DNA sequence: TGTGCCAGCAGCGCATACCGACAGGGGGGTGAAAAACTGTTTTTT. This codes for CASSAYRQGGEKLFF.

This clonotype was observed many times. The chain recombines TRBV7-3 with TRBJ2-1; 11 positions agree with TRBD2. J lost 4 bases, V lost 5 bases, and 7 bases had no gene match. Germline V gene lookup returns CDR1 SGHTA and CDR2 FQGTGA. The CDR3 runs to 16 residues. The CDR3 is CASSRFSGGDYNEQFF. The CDR3 nucleotides are TGTGCCAGCAGCCGTTTTAGCGGGGGGGATTACAATGAGCAGTTCTTC. Full variable domain (remainder filled in from reference TRBV7-3 and TRBJ2-1): GAGVSQTPSNKVTEKGKYVELRCDPISGHTALYWYRQSLGQGPEFLIYFQGTGAADDSGLPNDRFFAVRPEGSVSTLKIQRTERGDSAVYLCASSRFSGGDYNEQFFGPGTRLTVL.

This clonotype was observed many times. J is TRBJ2-1 and V is TRBV10-2; TRBD1 is a possible D gene (6 bases). CDR1 is WSHSY and CDR2 is SAAADI in the germline V gene. CDR3 length: 12 amino acids. Trimming pared 6 bases from V and 12 bases from J, leaving 15 bases between. This CDR3 reads CASSQGSAAQFF. The CDR3 nucleotides read TGCGCCAGCAGCCAGGGGTCCGCGGCGCAGTTCTTC.

This clonotype has a count of ten or more. V and J are TRBV18 and TRBJ2-7, with TRBD2 identical over 7 bases. Germline CDR1 reads KGHSH; CDR2 reads LQKENI. J gave up 6 bases and V 1 base, and 3 bases lay outside the gene matches. The CDR3 runs 13 residues. This chain's CDR3 is CASSPREGSEQYV. As DNA, the CDR3 is TGTGCCAGCTCACCACGGGAGGGGAGCGAGCAGTACGTC.

This clonotype was counted ten times or more. J is TRBJ1-5 and V is TRBV20-1; D gene uncertain. Germline V gives CDR1 DFQATT, CDR2 SNEGSKA (reference sequence). V dropped 3 bases and J dropped 5 bases, with 11 bases sitting between them. This CDR3 spans 13 amino acids. The CDR3 region is CSASSGLDQPQHF. The CDR3 DNA sequence: TGCAGTGCTAGTTCGGGGTTGGATCAGCCCCAGCATTTT.

The table lists this clonotype with a few counts. The chain links TRBV7-2 to TRBJ1-2; tentatively, D is TRBD1 (5 bases). Germline V CDR1 and CDR2: SGHTA, FQGNSA. Trimming stripped 2 bases from V and 8 bases from J, with 15 bases between. This CDR3 spans 14 amino acids. CDR3 amino acids: CASSLSRGETGYTF. CDR3 in DNA: TGTGCCAGCAGCTTATCGCGGGGGGAGACGGGCTACACCTTC. The entire variable domain, with the rest obtained from reference TRBV7-2 and TRBJ1-2, is as follows: GAGVSQSPSNKVTEKGKDVELRCDPISGHTALYWYRQSLGQGLEFLIYFQGNSAPDKSGLPSDRFSAERTGGSVSTLTIQRTQQEDSAVYLCASSLSRGETGYTFGSGTRLTVV.

This clonotype has a count of ten or more. The chain recombines TRBV7-9 with TRBJ1-5; the match to TRBD1 covers 12 bases. Trimming removed 6 bases from V and 4 bases from J; junction bases left unmatched: 4. Germline values: CDR1 SEHNR, CDR2 FQNEAQ (reference sequence). This CDR3 spans 15 amino acids. The CDR3, as DNA: TGTGCCAGCAGTCGGGACAGGGGGCCAAATCAGCCCCAGCATTTT. Translation: CASSRDRGPNQPQHF.

The rearrangement links TRBV7-8 to TRBJ2-7; TRBD1 agrees at 7 bases. V lost 6 bases, J lost 2 bases, and 4 bases stayed unmatched. This CDR3 comprises 13 residues. CDR1 is SGHVS and CDR2 is FQNEAQ in the germline V gene. The CDR3 coding sequence is TGTGCCAGCAGAATAACAGGGGCCTACGAGCAGTACTTC. Its protein is CASRITGAYEQYF.

This clonotype has at least ten counts. The chain has TRBV20-1 and TRBJ2-7; a weak D match, TRBD1 (6 bases). Per the germline V gene, CDR1 is DFQATT and CDR2 is SNEGSKA (reference sequence). The CDR3 has 13 amino acids. Trimming removed 5 bases from V and 3 bases from J, with 14 bases in between. The DNA for the CDR3 is TGCAGTGCTGGGGGCCCTTTCCACTACGAGCAGTACTTC. Protein sequence: CSAGGPFHYEQYF.

The table lists this clonotype with a few counts. This chain uses TRBV3-1 with TRBJ1-6; D is unclear. The CDR3 is made up of 17 amino acids. V lost 0 bases to trimming and J lost 0 bases, with 9 bases between them. Looked up from germline, CDR1 is LGHDT and CDR2 is YNNKEL (reference sequence). The CDR3 DNA reads as TGTGCCAGCAGCCAAGAGGTACAGAGCTCCTATAATTCACCCCTCCACTTT. Its protein product is CASSQEVQSSYNSPLHF.

Concerning this clonotype itself: One end of the junction varies from germline; a read error may be responsible. The rearrangement links TRBV5-4 to TRBJ2-1, with a weak D call TRBD2 (7 bases). The germline CDR1 and CDR2 sequences are SGHNT and YYREEE (reference sequence). The CDR3 contains 13 residues. The CDR3 DNA reads TGTGCGAGCATCTTGGGAGGGGGCAATGAGCAGTTCTTC. Translating it yields CASILGGGNEQFF. The full variable domain, completed using reference TRBV5-4 and TRBJ2-1, is ETGVTQSPTHLIKTRGQQVTLRCSSQSGHNTVSWYQQALGQGPQFIFQYYREEENGRGNFPPRFSGLQFPNYSSELNVNALELDDSALYLCASILGGGNEQFFGPGTRLTVL.

The J gene is TRBJ1-5, the V gene TRBV5-8; 7 nucleotides align to TRBD1. The CDR3 is 15 amino acids. CDR1 SGHTS and CDR2 YDEGEE come from the germline V gene. V dropped 4 bases and J dropped 0; count of bases not matched to a gene: 4. CDR3 sequence (DNA): TGTGCCAGCAGCGTGACAGGGAATAGCAATCAGCCCCAGCATTTT. Its translation: CASSVTGNSNQPQHF.

This clonotype occurred a few times. This chain uses TRBV5-6 with TRBJ2-2; TRBD1 aligns across 10 bases. Germline CDR1 SGHDT, CDR2 YYEEEE. This CDR3 is built from 14 residues. V gave up 5 bases and J gave up 5 bases; unmatched junction bases: 3. CDR3 protein: CASRTGGETGELFF. The CDR3, as DNA: TGTGCCAGCAGGACAGGGGGCGAGACCGGGGAGCTGTTTTTT.

This clonotype was seen a handful of times. The chain employs TRBV4-2 and TRBJ2-1, with TRBD2 as a possible D gene (6 bases). V lost 0 bases, J lost 10 bases, and 22 bases lay in between. CDR3 length equals 17 residues. Germline loops: CDR1 LGHNA, CDR2 YNFKEQ. The DNA of the CDR3 is TGTGCCAGCAGCCAAGATCGGTCGGGCCCAGTAGCGGTGGAGCAGTTCTTC. It is translated as CASSQDRSGPVAVEQFF.

This clonotype appeared many times. The chain links TRBV7-8 to TRBJ2-1; a possible D gene is TRBD1 (6 bases). Germline values: CDR1 SGHVS, CDR2 FQNEAQ. The V end lost 5 bases, the J end lost 6 bases, and 14 bases lay between the germline ends. The length of the CDR3 is 14 residues. In nucleotides, the CDR3 is TGTGCCAGCAGCCGGGACCTGGGGGCCAATGAGCAGTTCTTC. This gives the protein CASSRDLGANEQFF.

This clonotype showed up many times. CDR3 residues: CASSSLVGRVVDTQYF. In DNA form, the CDR3 reads TGTGCCAGCAGCTCCCTGGTAGGAAGGGTAGTAGATACGCAGTATTTT. This chain links TRBV7-3 with TRBJ2-3; D call uncertain. V was clipped by 4 bases and J by 5 bases, with 19 bases between them. The CDR3 extends over 16 amino acids. CDR1 and CDR2 (germline): SGHTA, FQGTGA.

The sample holds a few counts of this clonotype. This rearrangement joins TRBV5-1 to TRBJ1-1; D is unclear. V lost 0 bases and J 0 bases, leaving 15 bases between the germline ends. The CDR3 is made up of 17 amino acids. Germline CDR1 is SGHRS and CDR2 is YFSETQ. The CDR3 region has the DNA TGCGCCAGCAGCTTGGGGTTTGGGAATCGGGTGAACACTGAAGCTTTCTTT. It yields the protein CASSLGFGNRVNTEAFF.

This clonotype occurred many times. This sequence joins TRBV27 and TRBJ2-7; TRBD1 aligns across 7 bases. With 4 bases clipped from V and 3 bases from J, the junction kept 12 bases outside the gene matches. From germline, CDR1 is MNHEY and CDR2 SMNVEV (reference sequence). CDR3 length equals 16 residues. CDR3 loop: CASSSPRTGLNYEQYF. The CDR3 nucleotides read TGTGCCAGCAGTTCCCCCCGGACAGGCCTCAACTACGAGCAGTACTTC.

This clonotype has just a few counts. The chain employs TRBV29-1 and TRBJ2-5; TRBD1 matches 9 bases. The CDR3 is 13 amino acids. Losses at the gene ends were 5 bases for V and 5 bases for J; bases not matched to a gene: 6. CDR1 is SQVTM and CDR2 is ANQGSEA in the germline V gene. The CDR3 sequence is CSVRDRAGETQYF. CDR3 in DNA: TGCAGCGTTCGGGACAGGGCTGGGGAGACCCAGTACTTC.